The rows below give T cell receptor beta chains drawn from one sample of a study of T cell responses to AZD1222 COVID-19 vaccine. Some clones are missing from TCRdb's copy, which holds only in-frame ones; the method was immunoSEQ multiplex PCR. The sample lists 95,000 or so clones, nearly 90% occurring once. This specimen consisted of peripheral blood, obtained on day 0 of AZD1222 vaccination. These receptors originate from an adult in good health. The CDR3 runs from the conserved cysteine through the conserved F or W. The D gene is left open where the match is weak. Only part of the rows carry a size: once, few, many, or a class if the clone is expanded.

clone size,D gene,J gene,V gene,CDR3 protein,CDR3 DNA
.,.,TRBJ1-5,TRBV19,CASSIGNQPQHF,TGTGCCAGTAGTATAGGGAACCAGCCCCAGCATTTT
few,TRBD2,TRBJ2-3,TRBV5-4,CASSLEYGLATDTQYF,TGTGCCAGCAGCTTGGAATACGGACTAGCAACAGATACGCAGTATTTT
.,TRBD1,TRBJ1-2,TRBV18,CASSPYLGDTFRGGGYTF,TGTGCCAGCTCACCATATCTAGGAGACACCTTCCGAGGGGGCGGCTACACCTTC
.,TRBD1,TRBJ1-2,TRBV5-6,CASSLQGASYGYTF,TGTGCCAGCAGCTTGCAGGGGGCGAGCTATGGCTACACCTTC
.,.,TRBJ2-1,TRBV9,CASSVRLAGKSNEQFF,TGTGCCAGCAGCGTACGACTGGCAGGTAAATCCAATGAGCAGTTCTTC
.,.,TRBJ2-3,TRBV7-6,CASSLAEGAGGADTQYF,TGTGCCAGCAGCTTAGCGGAGGGGGCAGGGGGGGCAGATACGCAGTATTTT
.,TRBD1,TRBJ2-7,TRBV6-5,CASSPDRGTYEQYF,TGTGCCAGCAGTCCGGACAGGGGTACCTACGAGCAGTACTTC
.,.,TRBJ2-3,TRBV13,CASSPITADTQYF,TGTGCCAGCAGCCCTATCACCGCAGATACGCAGTATTTT
.,.,TRBJ2-1,TRBV11-3,CASSLDGPGIDEQFF,TGTGCCAGCAGCTTAGATGGGCCAGGGATCGATGAGCAGTTCTTC
once,.,TRBJ1-2,TRBV7-2,CASSLEYGYYGYTF,TGTGCCAGCAGCTTAGAATACGGATACTATGGCTACACCTTC